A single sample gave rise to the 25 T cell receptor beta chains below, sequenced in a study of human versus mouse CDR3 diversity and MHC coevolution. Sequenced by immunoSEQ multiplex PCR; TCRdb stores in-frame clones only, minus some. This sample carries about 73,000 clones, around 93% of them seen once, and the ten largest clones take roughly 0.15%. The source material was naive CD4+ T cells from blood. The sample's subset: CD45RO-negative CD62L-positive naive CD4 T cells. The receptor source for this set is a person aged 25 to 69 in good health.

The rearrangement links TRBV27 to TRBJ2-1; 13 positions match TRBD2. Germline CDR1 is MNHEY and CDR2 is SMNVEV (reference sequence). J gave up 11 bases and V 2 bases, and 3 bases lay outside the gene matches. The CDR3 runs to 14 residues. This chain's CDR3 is CASSLTGLAGQQFF. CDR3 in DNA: TGTGCCAGCAGTTTAACGGGACTAGCGGGACAGCAGTTCTTC.

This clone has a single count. This CDR3 reads CASARTGAEAFF. For the CDR3, the DNA is TGCGCCAGCGCCCGGACAGGGGCTGAAGCTTTCTTT. The rearrangement joins TRBV4-1 to TRBJ1-1, with 9 bases fitting TRBD1. The ends lost 8 bases at V and 6 bases at J; junction bases unmatched: 4. Germline V lookup: CDR1 MGHRA, CDR2 YSYEKL. The length of the CDR3 is 12 residues.

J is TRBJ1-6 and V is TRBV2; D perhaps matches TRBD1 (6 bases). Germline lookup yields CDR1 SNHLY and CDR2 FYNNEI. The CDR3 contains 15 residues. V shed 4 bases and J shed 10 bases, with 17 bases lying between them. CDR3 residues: CASSGGDTAASPLHF. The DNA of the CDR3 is TGTGCCAGCAGTGGTGGGGACACGGCTGCCTCACCCCTCCACTTT.

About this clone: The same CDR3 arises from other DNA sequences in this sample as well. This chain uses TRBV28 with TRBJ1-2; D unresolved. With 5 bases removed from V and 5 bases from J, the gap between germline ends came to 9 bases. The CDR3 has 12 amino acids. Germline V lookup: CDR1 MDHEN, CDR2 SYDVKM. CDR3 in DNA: TGTGCCAGCAGTCTATCGGGTTATGGCTACACCTTC. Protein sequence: CASSLSGYGYTF.

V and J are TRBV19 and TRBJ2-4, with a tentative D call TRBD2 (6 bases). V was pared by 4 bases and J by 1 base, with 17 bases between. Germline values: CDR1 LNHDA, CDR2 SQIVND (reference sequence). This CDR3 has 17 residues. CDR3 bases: TGTGCCAGTAGTAGGAGGACTATAGCCTTGGCCAAAAACATTCAGTACTTC. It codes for CASSRRTIALAKNIQYF.

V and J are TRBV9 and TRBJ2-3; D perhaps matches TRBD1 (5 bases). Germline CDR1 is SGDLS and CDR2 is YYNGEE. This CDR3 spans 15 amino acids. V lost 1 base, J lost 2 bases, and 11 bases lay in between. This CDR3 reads CASSVQGGDTDTQYF. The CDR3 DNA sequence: TGTGCCAGCAGCGTACAGGGCGGAGACACAGATACGCAGTATTTT.

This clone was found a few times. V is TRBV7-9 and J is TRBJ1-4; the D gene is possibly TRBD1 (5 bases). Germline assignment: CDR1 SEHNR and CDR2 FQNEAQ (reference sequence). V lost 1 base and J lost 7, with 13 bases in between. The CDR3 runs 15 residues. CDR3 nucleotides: TGTGCCAGCAGCTTAGGGCCAGGGATGGTTGAAAAACTGTTTTTT. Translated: CASSLGPGMVEKLFF. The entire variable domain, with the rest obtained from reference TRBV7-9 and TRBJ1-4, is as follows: DTGVSQNPRHKITKRGQNVTFRCDPISEHNRLYWYRQTLGQGPEFLTYFQNEAQLEKSRLLSDRFSAERPKGSFSTLEIQRTEQGDSAMYLCASSLGPGMVEKLFFGSGTQLSVL.

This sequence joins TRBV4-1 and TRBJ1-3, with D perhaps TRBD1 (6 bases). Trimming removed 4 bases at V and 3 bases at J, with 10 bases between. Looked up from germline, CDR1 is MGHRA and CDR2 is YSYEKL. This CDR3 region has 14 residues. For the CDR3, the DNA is TGCGCCAGCAGCCGTAACAGGGATGGAAACACCATATATTTT. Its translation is CASSRNRDGNTIYF.

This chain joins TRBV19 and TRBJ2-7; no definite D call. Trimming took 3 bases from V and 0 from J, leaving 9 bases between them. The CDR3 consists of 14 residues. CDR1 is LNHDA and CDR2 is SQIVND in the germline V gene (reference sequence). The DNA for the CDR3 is TGTGCCAGTAGTATTAACAGTCTCTCCTACGAGCAGTACTTC. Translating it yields CASSINSLSYEQYF. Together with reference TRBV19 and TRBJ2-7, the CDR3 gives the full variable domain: DGGITQSPKYLFRKEGQNVTLSCEQNLNHDAMYWYRQDPGQGLRLIYYSQIVNDFQKGDIAEGYSVSREKKESFPLTVTSAQKNPTAFYLCASSINSLSYEQYFGPGTRLTVT.

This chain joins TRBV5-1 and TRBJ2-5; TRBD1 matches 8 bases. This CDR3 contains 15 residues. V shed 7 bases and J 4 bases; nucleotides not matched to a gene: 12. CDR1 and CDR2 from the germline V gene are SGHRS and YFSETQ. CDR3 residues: CASSRAGGIGETQYF. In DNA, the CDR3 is TGCGCCAGCTCTCGTGCAGGGGGCATAGGAGAGACCCAGTACTTC.

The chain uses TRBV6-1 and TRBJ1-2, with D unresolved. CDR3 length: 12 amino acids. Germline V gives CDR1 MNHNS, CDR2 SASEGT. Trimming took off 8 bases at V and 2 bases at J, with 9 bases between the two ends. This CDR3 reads CASAFPNYGYTF. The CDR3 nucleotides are TGTGCCAGCGCGTTTCCAAACTATGGCTACACCTTC.

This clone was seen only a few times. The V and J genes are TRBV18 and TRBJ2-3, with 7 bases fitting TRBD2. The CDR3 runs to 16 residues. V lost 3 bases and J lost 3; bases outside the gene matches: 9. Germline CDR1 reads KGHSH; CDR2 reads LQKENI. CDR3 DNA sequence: TGTGCCAGCTCACCCTGGGACTACGGGTTGACAGATACGCAGTATTTT. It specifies CASSPWDYGLTDTQYF.

The CDR3 nucleotides read TGCGCCAGCAGTCCGGGACAGGGGGCGTATGGCTACACCTTC. It encodes CASSPGQGAYGYTF. The V gene is TRBV4-1, the J gene TRBJ1-2, with 12 bases lining up with TRBD1. The junction had 4 bases not matched to a gene; V was cut back by 6 bases and J by 5 bases. CDR3 length: 14 amino acids. Looked up from germline, CDR1 is MGHRA and CDR2 is YSYEKL.

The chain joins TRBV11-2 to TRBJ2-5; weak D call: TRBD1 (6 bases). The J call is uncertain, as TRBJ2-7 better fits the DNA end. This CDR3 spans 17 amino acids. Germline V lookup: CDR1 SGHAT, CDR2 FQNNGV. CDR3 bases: TGTGCCAGCAGCTCAACCTCCAGCCGAGGGGGAACCTACGAGCAGTACTTC. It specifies CASSSTSSRGGTYEQYF.

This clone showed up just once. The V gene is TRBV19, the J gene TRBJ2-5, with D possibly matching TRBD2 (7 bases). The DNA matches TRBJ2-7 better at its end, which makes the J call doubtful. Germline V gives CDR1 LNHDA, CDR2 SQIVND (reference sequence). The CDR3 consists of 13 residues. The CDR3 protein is CASGGGGPYEQYF. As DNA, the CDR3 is TGTGCCAGTGGGGGCGGGGGACCCTACGAGCAGTACTTC.

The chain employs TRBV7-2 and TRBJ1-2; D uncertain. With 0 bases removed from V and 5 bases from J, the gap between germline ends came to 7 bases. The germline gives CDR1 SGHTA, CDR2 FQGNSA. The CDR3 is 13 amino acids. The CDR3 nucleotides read TGTGCCAGCAGCTTAGCCCAGGCATATGGCTACACCTTC. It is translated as CASSLAQAYGYTF.

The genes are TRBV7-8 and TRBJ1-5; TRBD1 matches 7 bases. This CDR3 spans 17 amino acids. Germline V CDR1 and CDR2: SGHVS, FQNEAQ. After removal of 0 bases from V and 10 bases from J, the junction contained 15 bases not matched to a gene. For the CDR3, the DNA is TGTGCCAGCAGCTTAGCAGGGGGCCTGGTTAGTTTGGGTCCCCAGCATTTT. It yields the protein CASSLAGGLVSLGPQHF.

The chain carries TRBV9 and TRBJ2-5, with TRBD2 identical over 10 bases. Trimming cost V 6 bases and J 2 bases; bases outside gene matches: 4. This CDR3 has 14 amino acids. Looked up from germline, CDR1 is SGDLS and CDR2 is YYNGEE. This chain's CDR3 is CASTKRGGQETQYF. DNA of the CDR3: TGTGCCAGCACAAAGCGGGGGGGTCAAGAGACCCAGTACTTC.

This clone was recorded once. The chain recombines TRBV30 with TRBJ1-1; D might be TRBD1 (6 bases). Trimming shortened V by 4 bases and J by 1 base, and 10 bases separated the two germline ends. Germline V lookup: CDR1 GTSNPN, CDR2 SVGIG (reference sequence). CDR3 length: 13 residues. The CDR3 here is CAWTVGANTEAFF. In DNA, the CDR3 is TGTGCCTGGACCGTGGGGGCGAACACTGAAGCTTTCTTT.

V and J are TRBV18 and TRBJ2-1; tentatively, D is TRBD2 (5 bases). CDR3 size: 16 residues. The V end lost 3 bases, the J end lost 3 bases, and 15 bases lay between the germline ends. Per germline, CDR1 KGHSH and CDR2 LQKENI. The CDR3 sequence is CASSPSGVMGYNEQFF. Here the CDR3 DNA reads TGTGCCAGCTCACCCTCCGGGGTAATGGGCTACAATGAGCAGTTCTTC.

The chain's CDR3 is CASARLGEKQFF. The CDR3 coding sequence is TGTGCCAGTGCCCGACTGGGTGAGAAGCAGTTCTTC. V usage is TRBV19 and J usage is TRBJ2-1; no firm D call. CDR3 length: 12 amino acids. Per germline, CDR1 LNHDA and CDR2 SQIVND (reference sequence). V dropped 8 bases and J dropped 11 bases, with 16 bases sitting between them.

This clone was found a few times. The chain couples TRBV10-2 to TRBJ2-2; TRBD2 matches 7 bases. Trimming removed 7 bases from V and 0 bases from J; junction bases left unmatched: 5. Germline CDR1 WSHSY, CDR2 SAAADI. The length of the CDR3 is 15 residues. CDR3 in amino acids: CASTALAANTGELFF. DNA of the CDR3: TGCGCCAGCACGGCTCTAGCGGCGAACACCGGGGAGCTGTTTTTT.

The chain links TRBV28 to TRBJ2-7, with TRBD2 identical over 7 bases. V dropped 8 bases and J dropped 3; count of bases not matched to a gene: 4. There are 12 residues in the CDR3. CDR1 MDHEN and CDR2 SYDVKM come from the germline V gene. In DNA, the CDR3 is TGTGCCAGCCGGGGGGACCACTACGAGCAGTACTTC. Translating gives CASRGDHYEQYF.

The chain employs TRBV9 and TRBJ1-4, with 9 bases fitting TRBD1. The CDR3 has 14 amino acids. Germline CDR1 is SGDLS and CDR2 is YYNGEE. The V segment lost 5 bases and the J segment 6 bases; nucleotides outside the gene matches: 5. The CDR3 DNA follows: TGTGCCAGCAGTGCCGGGACAGGGTATGAAAAACTGTTTTTT. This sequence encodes CASSAGTGYEKLFF.

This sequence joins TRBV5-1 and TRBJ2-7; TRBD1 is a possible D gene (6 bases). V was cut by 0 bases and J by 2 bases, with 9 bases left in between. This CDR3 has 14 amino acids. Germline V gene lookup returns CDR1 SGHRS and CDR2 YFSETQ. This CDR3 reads CASSLGQGPYEQYF. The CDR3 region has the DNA TGCGCCAGCAGCTTGGGGCAGGGGCCCTACGAGCAGTACTTC.